Listed below are T cell receptor beta chains from one sample, sequenced in a study of T-cell memory formation after mild COVID-19. TCRdb processed the 5' RACE reads anew with MiXCR; each CDR3 protein has one entry. The data hold hundreds of thousands of distinct CDR3 sequences, with 28% observed a single time. The sample consisted of PBMCs or a T cell subset sorted from them (not recorded which). The receptors shown here come from an adult woman who had mild COVID-19 (a few samples of this study predate the infection). Cell type and time point are not known. Both conserved end residues are part of each CDR3. Fields, in order: clone size, D gene, J gene, V gene, CDR3 DNA, CDR3 protein. The D gene is left open where the match is weak. Size values are once, few and many counts, or a class for expanded clones, and some rows have none.

few	TRBD2	TRBJ2-3	TRBV7-2	TGTGCCAGCAGCTTAGTAGTTGCAGCGGGGGGAAATTCAGATACGCAGTATTTT	CASSLVVAAGGNSDTQYF
-	TRBD1	TRBJ2-3	TRBV30	TGTGCCTGGAGGAAAGGACAGGGGGCGCGGGATACGCAGTATTTT	CAWRKGQGARDTQYF
few	-	TRBJ2-2	TRBV7-3	TGTGCCAGCAGCTCCGGACTGAACCCGGGGGAGCTGTTTTTT	CASSSGLNPGELFF
-	-	TRBJ2-1	TRBV29-1	TGCAGCGTTGCGATTGAACTGAGCTCCTACAATGAGCAGTTCTTC	CSVAIELSSYNEQFF
few	-	TRBJ2-5	TRBV12-3/TRBV12-4	TGTGCCAGCAGCCCGGCGAGCGGAGTCCAAGAGACCCAGTACTTC	CASSPASGVQETQYF
-	-	TRBJ1-2	TRBV7-6	TGTGCCAGCAGCTGGTTCGGGGTAGCTGGCTACACCTTC	CASSWFGVAGYTF
-	-	TRBJ2-3	TRBV11-2	TGTGCCAGCAGCTTAGGGGCAGTCAGCACAGATACGCAGTATTTT	CASSLGAVSTDTQYF
-	-	TRBJ1-1	TRBV29-1	TGCAGCGTTGCAGCTGACACTGAAGCTTTCTTT	CSVAADTEAFF
few	TRBD2	TRBJ2-1	TRBV7-6	TGTGCCAGCAGCCGTAGCGGGGGTGAGCAGTTCTTC	CASSRSGGEQFF
-	TRBD2	TRBJ2-4	TRBV4-1	TGCGCCAGCAGCCAAGACGGTCTAGCGGGAGGTGGAAACATTCAGTACTTC	CASSQDGLAGGGNIQYF
-	-	TRBJ1-2	TRBV4-2	TGTGCCAGCAGCCACCCGGAGGAAGGGGGCTATGGCTACACCTTC	CASSHPEEGGYGYTF
-	-	TRBJ1-2	TRBV6-5	TGTGCCAGCAGTTACTCTGGGGGTGGCTACACCTTC	CASSYSGGGYTF
-	TRBD1	TRBJ2-3	TRBV25-1	TGTGCCAGCAGTGACGTACAGGGGGCAGGGGATACGCAGTATTTT	CASSDVQGAGDTQYF
-	-	TRBJ2-1	TRBV7-7	TGTGCTAGCAGCCGGATCCACAATGAGCAGTTCTTC	CASSRIHNEQFF
few	TRBD1	TRBJ1-1	TRBV29-1	TGCAGCGCTGGGACAGGAGCGAACACTGAAGCTTTCTTT	CSAGTGANTEAFF
-	-	TRBJ1-1	TRBV12-3/TRBV12-4	TGTGCCAGCAGCCGTGACTACCAGGGGAACACTGAAGCTTTCTTT	CASSRDYQGNTEAFF
few	-	TRBJ2-1	TRBV25-1	TGTGCCAGCAGTGACAGGGGACGGGATGAGCAGTTCTTC	CASSDRGRDEQFF
-	-	TRBJ1-1	TRBV20-1	TGCAGTGCTAGAGCCATTGGACGGAACACTGAAGCTTTCTTT	CSARAIGRNTEAFF
-	TRBD2	TRBJ2-7	TRBV12-3/TRBV12-4	TGTGCCAGCAGCCCAAGACTAGCGAGTAACTACGAGCAGTACTTC	CASSPRLASNYEQYF
few	-	TRBJ1-4	TRBV3-1	TGTGCCAGCAGGATCGCCCCGGGCGGTGAAAAACTGTTTTTT	CASRIAPGGEKLFF
-	-	TRBJ1-1	TRBV7-8	TGTGCCAGCAGCCGTGCGGGGGAGTGGACTGAAGCTTTCTTT	CASSRAGEWTEAFF
-	-	TRBJ2-7	TRBV21-1	TGTGCCAGCAGCAATAGGGACAGGGAATCCTACGAGCAGTACTTC	CASSNRDRESYEQYF
few	TRBD1	TRBJ1-6	TRBV4-1	TGCGCCAGCAGCACACAGGGGGGCTATAATTCACCCCTCCACTTT	CASSTQGGYNSPLHF
few	-	TRBJ2-3	TRBV25-1	TGTGCCAGCAGTGATTCTGGCGGTAGCACAGATACGCAGTATTTT	CASSDSGGSTDTQYF
few	TRBD1	TRBJ2-3	TRBV11-2	TGTGCCAGCAGCGATGACAGGGGGACAGATACGCAGTATTTT	CASSDDRGTDTQYF
few	TRBD1	TRBJ1-2	TRBV19	TGTGCCAGTAGTATCCGATCCGGGACAGGGGGCTATGGCTACACCTTC	CASSIRSGTGGYGYTF
few	TRBD1	TRBJ2-7	TRBV9	TGTGCCAGCAGCCCGAGACAGGGGGCTGAATTCTACGAGCAGTACTTC	CASSPRQGAEFYEQYF
once	-	TRBJ1-1	TRBV21-1	TGTGCCCGCACGGGACAGGGGGCGTCTGAAGCTTTCTTT	CARTGQGASEAFF
-	-	TRBJ2-3	TRBV20-1	TGCAGTGCTAGAGGGGGGCGTGGAGATACGCAGTATTTT	CSARGGRGDTQYF
-	-	TRBJ2-2	TRBV7-9	TGTGCCAGCAGCCCACGGCCGGCCGGGGAGCTGTTTTTT	CASSPRPAGELFF
large	-	TRBJ2-3	TRBV7-3	TGTGCCAGCAGCTTAACGGGTAGCCACACAGATACGCAGTATTTT	CASSLTGSHTDTQYF
-	-	TRBJ1-1	TRBV20-1	TGCAGTGCAGAAGATCGGAAGAACACTGAAGCTTTCTTT	CSAEDRKNTEAFF
few	-	TRBJ2-7	TRBV6-5	TGTGCCAGCAGCATAGACTTACAGCGCACCTACGAGCAGTACTTC	CASSIDLQRTYEQYF
-	-	TRBJ2-2	TRBV7-2	TGTGCCAGCAGCTTAGCCAACGGGGACTCCACCGGGGAGCTGTTTTTT	CASSLANGDSTGELFF
-	TRBD2	TRBJ2-1	TRBV4-2	TGTGCCAGCAGCCAAGGTGGGGGACTAGCGCCCGGGAGAGGACACGAGCAGTTCTTC	CASSQGGGLAPGRGHEQFF
-	TRBD2	TRBJ2-2	TRBV6-6	TGTGCCAGCTGTGGCGGGGCGGGAGGGTTGGCCGGGGAGCTGTTTTTT	CASCGGAGGLAGELFF
-	TRBD1	TRBJ2-7	TRBV5-1	TGCGCCAGCAGCTTGGATGGGACAGGGTTCTACGAGCAGTACTTC	CASSLDGTGFYEQYF
many	-	TRBJ2-1	TRBV9	TGTGCCAGCAGCGTGGGTCACTACAATGAGCAGTTCTTC	CASSVGHYNEQFF
few	-	TRBJ1-1	TRBV5-1	TGCGCCAGCAGCTTGTATGGGACCGGAGCTTTCTTT	CASSLYGTGAFF
-	-	TRBJ1-1	TRBV7-6	TGTGCCAGCAGCTTATCAACCTTGAACACTGAAGCTTTCTTT	CASSLSTLNTEAFF
few	TRBD1	TRBJ2-7	TRBV5-6	TGTGCCAGCAGTCCCACATCGACAGGGCACGAGCAGTACTTC	CASSPTSTGHEQYF
few	TRBD2	TRBJ2-1	TRBV20-1	TGCAGTGCTAGAGCCCCGACTAGCGGGAGGGTTGCCTACAATGAGCAGTTCTTC	CSARAPTSGRVAYNEQFF
-	-	TRBJ2-1	TRBV19	TGTGCCAGTAGTATATCGACTTCCTACAATGAGCAGTTCTTC	CASSISTSYNEQFF
-	-	TRBJ2-5	TRBV6-5	TGTGCCAGCAGTTACATAGGGGAGACCCAGTACTTC	CASSYIGETQYF
once	TRBD1	TRBJ2-2	TRBV5-1	TGCGCCAGCAGCTCTGCCTGGACAGGGGGCTACACCGGGGAGATGTTTTTT	CASSSAWTGGYTGEMFF
few	-	TRBJ2-1	TRBV5-6	TGTGCCAGCAGCTTGGTGGCGGGGGCGCAGGATGAGCAGTTCTTC	CASSLVAGAQDEQFF
-	-	TRBJ2-3	TRBV12-3/TRBV12-4	TGTGCCAGCAGTGAGAGGACAGACTCCACAGATACGCAGTATTTT	CASSERTDSTDTQYF
few	-	TRBJ2-5	TRBV18	TGTGCCAGCTCACCCATGGTCAAAGAGACCCAGTACTTC	CASSPMVKETQYF
-	-	TRBJ2-2	TRBV12-3/TRBV12-4	TGTGCCAGCTTTACCGGGACGGCAAACACCGGGGAGCTGTTTTTT	CASFTGTANTGELFF
few	-	TRBJ1-5	TRBV6-5	TGTGCCAGCGGTCAGGGAAGCAATCAGCCCCAGCATTTT	CASGQGSNQPQHF
-	-	TRBJ1-1	TRBV13	TGTGCCAGCGAGGACTACACTGAAGCTTTCTTT	CASEDYTEAFF
few	-	TRBJ1-1	TRBV7-7	TGTGCTAGCAGCTTAGGATTCGAGGGGACTGTAGAGGGCCCTGAAGCTTTCTTT	CASSLGFEGTVEGPEAFF
-	-	TRBJ2-3	TRBV6-5	TGTGCCAGCAGTTACTCTGAACCTAGCGTGAGCACAGATACGCAGTATTTT	CASSYSEPSVSTDTQYF
-	-	TRBJ2-7	TRBV20-1	TGCAGTGCTGGGGGTGGAAGGGGCTACGAGCAGTACTTC	CSAGGGRGYEQYF